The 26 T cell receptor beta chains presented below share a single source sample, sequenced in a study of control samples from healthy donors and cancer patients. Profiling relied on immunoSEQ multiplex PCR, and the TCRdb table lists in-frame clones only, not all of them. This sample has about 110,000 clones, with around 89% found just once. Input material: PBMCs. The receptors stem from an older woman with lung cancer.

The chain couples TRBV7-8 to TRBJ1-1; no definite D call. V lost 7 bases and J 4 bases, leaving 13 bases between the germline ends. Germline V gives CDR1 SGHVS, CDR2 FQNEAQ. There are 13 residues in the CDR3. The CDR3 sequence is CASTPGISTEAFF. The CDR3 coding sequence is TGTGCCAGCACCCCTGGAATATCCACTGAAGCTTTCTTT.

Written as DNA, the CDR3 is TGTGCCAGCAGTGAGGAGGGATTAGACAATCAGCCCCAGCATTTT. It encodes CASSEEGLDNQPQHF. The V call is TRBV2, the J call TRBJ1-5; no clear D. V was cut by 3 bases and J by 3 bases, with 12 bases left in between. The CDR3 spans 15 residues. Germline V gene data show CDR1 as SNHLY and CDR2 as FYNNEI.

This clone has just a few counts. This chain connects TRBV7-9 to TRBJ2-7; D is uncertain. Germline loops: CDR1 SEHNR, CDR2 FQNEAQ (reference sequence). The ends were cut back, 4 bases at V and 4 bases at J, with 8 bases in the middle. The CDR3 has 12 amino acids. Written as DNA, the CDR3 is TGTGCCAGCAGCTCGGCCAATTACGAGCAGTACTTC. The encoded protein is CASSSANYEQYF. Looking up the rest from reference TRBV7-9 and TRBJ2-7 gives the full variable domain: DTGVSQNPRHKITKRGQNVTFRCDPISEHNRLYWYRQTLGQGPEFLTYFQNEAQLEKSRLLSDRFSAERPKGSFSTLEIQRTEQGDSAMYLCASSSANYEQYFGPGTRLTVT.

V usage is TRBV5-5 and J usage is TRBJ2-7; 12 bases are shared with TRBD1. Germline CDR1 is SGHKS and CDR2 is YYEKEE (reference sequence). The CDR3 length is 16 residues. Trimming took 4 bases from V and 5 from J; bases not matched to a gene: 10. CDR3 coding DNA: TGTGCCAGCAGCAACCCCGTGGGACAGGGGGCCCACGAGCAGTACTTC. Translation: CASSNPVGQGAHEQYF.

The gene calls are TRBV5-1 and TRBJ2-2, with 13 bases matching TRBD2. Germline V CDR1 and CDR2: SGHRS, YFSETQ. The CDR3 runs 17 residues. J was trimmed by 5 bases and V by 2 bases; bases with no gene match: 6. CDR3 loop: CASSLGLAGVNTGELFF. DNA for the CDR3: TGCGCCAGCAGCTTAGGACTAGCGGGGGTGAATACCGGGGAGCTGTTTTTT. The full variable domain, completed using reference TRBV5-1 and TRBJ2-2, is KAGVTQTPRYLIKTRGQQVTLSCSPISGHRSVSWYQQTPGQGLQFLFEYFSETQRNKGNFPGRFSGRQFSNSRSEMNVSTLELGDSALYLCASSLGLAGVNTGELFFGEGSRLTVL.

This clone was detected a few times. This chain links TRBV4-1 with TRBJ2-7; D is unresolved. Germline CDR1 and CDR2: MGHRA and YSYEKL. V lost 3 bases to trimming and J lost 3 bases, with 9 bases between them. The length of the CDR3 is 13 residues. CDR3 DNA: TGCGCCAGCAGCCATACCTTGAGCTACGAGCAGTACTTC. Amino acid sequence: CASSHTLSYEQYF.

The CDR3: CASSLASGGNTEAFF. In nucleotides, the CDR3 is TGTGCCAGCAGCTTAGCCTCTGGAGGGAACACTGAAGCTTTCTTT. The chain employs TRBV7-2 and TRBJ1-1; unclear D gene. Trimming left V 0 bases short and J 1 base short, with 9 bases between. CDR3 length: 15 amino acids. Per the germline V gene, CDR1 is SGHTA and CDR2 is FQGNSA.

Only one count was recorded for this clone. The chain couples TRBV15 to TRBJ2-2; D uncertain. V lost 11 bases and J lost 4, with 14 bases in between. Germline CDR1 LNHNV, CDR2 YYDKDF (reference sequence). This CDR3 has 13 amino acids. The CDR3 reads CAVRRFGTGELFF. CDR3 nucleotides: TGTGCCGTGCGGCGGTTCGGCACCGGGGAGCTGTTTTTT.

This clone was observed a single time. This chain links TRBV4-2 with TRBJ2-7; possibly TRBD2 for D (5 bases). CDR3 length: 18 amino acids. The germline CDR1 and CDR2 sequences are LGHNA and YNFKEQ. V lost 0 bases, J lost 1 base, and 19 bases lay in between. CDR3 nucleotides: TGTGCCAGCAGCCAAGATGGTGGGCGGGCAGACCGATCCTACGAGCAGTACTTC. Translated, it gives CASSQDGGRADRSYEQYF.

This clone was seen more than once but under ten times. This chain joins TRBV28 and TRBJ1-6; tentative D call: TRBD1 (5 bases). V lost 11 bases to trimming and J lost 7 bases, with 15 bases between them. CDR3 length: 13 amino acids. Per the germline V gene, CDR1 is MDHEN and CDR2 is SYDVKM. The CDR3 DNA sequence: TGTGCCGTCCGGGGGAGTTCAAATTCACCCCTCCACTTT. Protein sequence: CAVRGSSNSPLHF.

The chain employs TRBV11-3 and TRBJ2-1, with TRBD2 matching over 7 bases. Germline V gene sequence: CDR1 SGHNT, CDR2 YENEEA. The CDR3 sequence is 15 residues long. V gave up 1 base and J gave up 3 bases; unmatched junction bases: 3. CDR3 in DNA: TGTGCCAGCAGCTTAGGCAGCGGGAACTACAATGAGCAGTTCTTC. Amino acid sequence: CASSLGSGNYNEQFF.

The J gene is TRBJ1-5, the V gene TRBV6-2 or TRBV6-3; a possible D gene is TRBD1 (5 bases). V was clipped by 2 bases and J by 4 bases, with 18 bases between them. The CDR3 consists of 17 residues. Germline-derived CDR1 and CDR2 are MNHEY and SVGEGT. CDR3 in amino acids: CASSYRGGALLNQPQHF. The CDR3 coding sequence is TGTGCCAGCAGTTACCGTGGAGGGGCGCTGTTAAATCAGCCCCAGCATTTT.

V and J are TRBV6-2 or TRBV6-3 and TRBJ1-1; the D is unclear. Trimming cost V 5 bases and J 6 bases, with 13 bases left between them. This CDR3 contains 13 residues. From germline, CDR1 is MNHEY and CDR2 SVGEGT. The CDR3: CASSDGLGAEAFF. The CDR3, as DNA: TGTGCCAGCAGTGACGGGTTGGGAGCTGAAGCTTTCTTT.

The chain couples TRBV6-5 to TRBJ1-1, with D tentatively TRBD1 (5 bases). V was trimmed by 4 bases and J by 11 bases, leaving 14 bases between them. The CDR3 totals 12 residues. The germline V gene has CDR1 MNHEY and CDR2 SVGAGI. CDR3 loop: CASSFLQGGAFF. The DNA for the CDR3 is TGTGCCAGCAGTTTCCTCCAGGGAGGTGCTTTCTTT.

The DNA for the CDR3 is TGTGCCAGCAGCTTGGCCAGAGGGCCTGGCAATGAGCAGTTCTTC. Translated: CASSLARGPGNEQFF. The chain joins TRBV7-2 to TRBJ2-1; D may be TRBD2 (5 bases). This CDR3 region has 15 residues. Germline V CDR1 and CDR2: SGHTA, FQGNSA. Trimming took 3 bases from V and 6 from J, leaving 15 bases between them.

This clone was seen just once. The CDR3 DNA reads TGTGCCAGCAGCGTGGGGGTGCGGATCACTGAAGCTTTCTTT. Its protein product is CASSVGVRITEAFF. This chain links TRBV9 with TRBJ1-1, with D perhaps TRBD1 (5 bases). The CDR3 is 14 residues long. Germline loops: CDR1 SGDLS, CDR2 YYNGEE. The V end was cut by 2 bases, the J end by 4 bases, with 12 bases between.

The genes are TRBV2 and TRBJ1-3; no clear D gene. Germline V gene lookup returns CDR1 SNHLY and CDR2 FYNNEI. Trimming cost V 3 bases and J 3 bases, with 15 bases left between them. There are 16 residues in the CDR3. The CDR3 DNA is TGTGCCAGCAGTGACAAGGAGGGAGGCGGTGGAAACACCATATATTTT. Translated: CASSDKEGGGGNTIYF.

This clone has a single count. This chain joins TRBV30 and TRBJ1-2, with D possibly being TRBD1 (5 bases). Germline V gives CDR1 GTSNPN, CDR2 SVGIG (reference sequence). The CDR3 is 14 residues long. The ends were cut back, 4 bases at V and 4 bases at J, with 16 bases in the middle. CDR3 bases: TGTGCCTGGATTTCTCGGGGGAAGTGCTATGGCTACACCTTC. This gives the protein CAWISRGKCYGYTF.

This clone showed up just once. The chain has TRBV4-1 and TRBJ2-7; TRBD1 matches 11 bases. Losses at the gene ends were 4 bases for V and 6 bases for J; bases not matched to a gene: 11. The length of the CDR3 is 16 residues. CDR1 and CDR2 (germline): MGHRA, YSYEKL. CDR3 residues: CASSRRLGQGEGEQYF. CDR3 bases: TGCGCCAGCAGCCGAAGGCTGGGACAGGGGGAAGGCGAGCAGTACTTC.

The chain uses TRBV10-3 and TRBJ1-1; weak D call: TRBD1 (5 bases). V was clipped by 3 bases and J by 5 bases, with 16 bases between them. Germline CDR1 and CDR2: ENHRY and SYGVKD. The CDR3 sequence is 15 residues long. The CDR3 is CAISEVGGRSTEAFF. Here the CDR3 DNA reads TGTGCCATCAGTGAAGTGGGGGGTAGGAGTACTGAAGCTTTCTTT.

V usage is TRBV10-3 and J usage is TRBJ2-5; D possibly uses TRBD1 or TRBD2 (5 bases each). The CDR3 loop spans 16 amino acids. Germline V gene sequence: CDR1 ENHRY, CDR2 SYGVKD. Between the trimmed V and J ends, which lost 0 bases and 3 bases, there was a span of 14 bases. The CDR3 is CAISESTGAEKETQYF. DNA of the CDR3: TGTGCCATCAGTGAGTCGACCGGGGCAGAGAAAGAGACCCAGTACTTC.

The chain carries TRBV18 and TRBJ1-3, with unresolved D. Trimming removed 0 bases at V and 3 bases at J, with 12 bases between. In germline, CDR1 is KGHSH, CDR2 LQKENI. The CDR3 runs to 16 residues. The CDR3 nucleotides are TGTGCCAGCTCACCACCGTCCTCATTGGATGGAAACACCATATATTTT. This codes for CASSPPSSLDGNTIYF.

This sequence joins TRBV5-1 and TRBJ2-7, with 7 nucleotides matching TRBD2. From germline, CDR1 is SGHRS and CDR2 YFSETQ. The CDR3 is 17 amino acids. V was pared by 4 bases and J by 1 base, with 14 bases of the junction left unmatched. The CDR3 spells CASSRRLAGADSYEQYF. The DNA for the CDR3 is TGCGCCAGCAGCCGCCGACTAGCCGGGGCAGATTCCTACGAGCAGTACTTC.

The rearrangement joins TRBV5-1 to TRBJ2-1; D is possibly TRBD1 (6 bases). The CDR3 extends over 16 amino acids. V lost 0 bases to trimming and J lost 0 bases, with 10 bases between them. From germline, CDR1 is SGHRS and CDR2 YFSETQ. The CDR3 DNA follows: TGCGCCAGCAGCTTGGATGAAGGGGGCTCCTACAATGAGCAGTTCTTC. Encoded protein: CASSLDEGGSYNEQFF. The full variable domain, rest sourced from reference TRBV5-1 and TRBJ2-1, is KAGVTQTPRYLIKTRGQQVTLSCSPISGHRSVSWYQQTPGQGLQFLFEYFSETQRNKGNFPGRFSGRQFSNSRSEMNVSTLELGDSALYLCASSLDEGGSYNEQFFGPGTRLTVL.

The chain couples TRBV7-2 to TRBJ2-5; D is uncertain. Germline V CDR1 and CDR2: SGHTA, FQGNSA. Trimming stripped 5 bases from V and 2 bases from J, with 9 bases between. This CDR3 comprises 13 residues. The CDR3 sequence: CASSIYTQETQYF. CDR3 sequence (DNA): TGTGCCAGCAGCATTTATACACAAGAGACCCAGTACTTC. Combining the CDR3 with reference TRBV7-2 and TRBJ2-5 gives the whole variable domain GAGVSQSPSNKVTEKGKDVELRCDPISGHTALYWYRQSLGQGLEFLIYFQGNSAPDKSGLPSDRFSAERTGGSVSTLTIQRTQQEDSAVYLCASSIYTQETQYFGPGTRLLVL.

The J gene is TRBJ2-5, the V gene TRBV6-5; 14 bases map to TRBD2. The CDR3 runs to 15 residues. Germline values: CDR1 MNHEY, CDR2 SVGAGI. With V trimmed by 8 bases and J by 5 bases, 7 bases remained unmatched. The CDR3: CASGGLAGAGETQYF. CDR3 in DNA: TGTGCCAGCGGGGGACTAGCGGGGGCCGGTGAGACCCAGTACTTC.